The 26 T cell receptor beta chains given below trace back to one sample, sequenced in a study of shared clonotypes between healthy human individuals. Data came from immunoSEQ multiplex PCR; TCRdb stores just in-frame clones and leaves some out. The table has some 1.1 million clones, about 72% seen once. The sample comprised memory CD4+ T cells from PBMCs. Subset denoted: CD45RA-negative fraction. The source of these receptors is a young man in good health. Some clones in this sample may be carry-over from other donors' samples.

J is TRBJ2-7 and V is TRBV6-6; 9 nucleotides agree with TRBD1. Per the germline V gene, CDR1 is MNHNY and CDR2 is SVGAGI (reference sequence). The CDR3 extends over 16 amino acids. J was trimmed by 6 bases and V by 0 bases; bases with no gene match: 9. The CDR3 reads CASSYSSRDRASEQYF. In nucleotides, the CDR3 is TGTGCCAGCAGTTACTCGAGCCGGGACAGGGCATCCGAGCAGTACTTC.

The gene calls are TRBV11-2 and TRBJ1-3; a possible D gene is TRBD1 (5 bases). The CDR3 spans 14 residues. V was cut by 1 base and J by 3 bases, with 7 bases left in between. The germline CDR1 and CDR2 sequences are SGHAT and FQNNGV. Here the CDR3 DNA reads TGTGCCAGCAGCTTAGCACAGGATGGAAACACCATATATTTT. Translated, it gives CASSLAQDGNTIYF.

The chain joins TRBV30 to TRBJ1-4; D perhaps matches TRBD1 (5 bases). Germline CDR1 GTSNPN, CDR2 SVGIG (reference sequence). Between the trimmed V and J ends, which lost 2 bases and 2 bases, there was a span of 12 bases. There are 15 residues in the CDR3. The CDR3 loop is CAWSFGGGTNEKLFF. The CDR3 DNA is TGTGCCTGGAGTTTCGGGGGTGGGACTAATGAAAAACTGTTTTTT. Supplemented by reference TRBV30 and TRBJ1-4, the full variable domain reads SQTIHQWPATLVQPVGSPLSLECTVEGTSNPNLYWYRQAAGRGLQLLFYSVGIGQISSEVPQNLSASRPQDRQFILSSKKLLLSDSGFYLCAWSFGGGTNEKLFFGSGTQLSVL.

In DNA form, the CDR3 reads TGTGCCAGCAGCCAAGACGGGCGGGAAGAGACCCAGTACTTC. Its protein product is CASSQDGREETQYF. The J gene is TRBJ2-5, the V gene TRBV4-2; possibly TRBD2 for D (5 bases). Looked up from germline, CDR1 is LGHNA and CDR2 is YNFKEQ. Trimming removed 0 bases at V and 3 bases at J, with 8 bases between. This CDR3 has 14 amino acids.

This clone occurred many times. Other DNA sequences in the sample encode the same CDR3. The chain uses TRBV5-1 and TRBJ2-5; 7 bases line up with TRBD1. The CDR3 sequence is 14 residues long. V trimming: 2 bases; J trimming: 2 bases; junction bases outside the gene matches: 3. Germline V gene data show CDR1 as SGHRS and CDR2 as YFSETQ. The CDR3 reads CASSLQGQQETQYF. DNA for the CDR3: TGCGCCAGCAGCTTACAGGGACAGCAAGAGACCCAGTACTTC.

On this clone itself: A read error may explain this, as a much larger clone is one base away. V usage is TRBV5-6 and J usage is TRBJ2-5, with D perhaps TRBD1 (6 bases). CDR1 and CDR2 (germline): SGHDT, YYEEEE. The CDR3 consists of 13 residues. CDR3 residues: CASSWDNQEAQYF. The DNA for the CDR3 is TGTGCCAGCAGCTGGGACAACCAAGAGGCCCAGTACTTC.

This clone occurred a few times. The chain recombines TRBV28 with TRBJ1-5, with TRBD1 matching over 11 bases. The CDR3 covers 15 residues. The V segment lost 3 bases and the J segment 6 bases; nucleotides outside the gene matches: 4. Germline loops: CDR1 MDHEN, CDR2 SYDVKM. The CDR3 region has the DNA TGTGCCAGCAGTTTTAGGGACAGGGGGTTTCAGCCCCAGCATTTT. Translation gives CASSFRDRGFQPQHF.

V usage is TRBV2 and J usage is TRBJ1-4, with D possibly TRBD1 on 6 matching bases. Germline V gene sequence: CDR1 SNHLY, CDR2 FYNNEI. The CDR3 covers 14 residues. Trimming shortened V by 11 bases and J by 8 bases, and 21 bases separated the two germline ends. CDR3 loop: CAGFMGGSGEKLFF. The CDR3 DNA is TGTGCCGGATTTATGGGGGGCTCGGGGGAAAAACTGTTTTTT.

To note about this clone: In the same sample, other DNA sequences code for this CDR3. The rearrangement joins TRBV6-1 to TRBJ2-5; D not certain. Per germline, CDR1 MNHNS and CDR2 SASEGT. The length of the CDR3 is 12 residues. V was clipped by 2 bases and J by 4 bases, with 5 bases between them. The CDR3 DNA reads as TGTGCCAGCAGTGAACTCGGAGAGACCCAGTACTTC. Its protein product is CASSELGETQYF.

This clone was picked up one time. This chain joins TRBV27 and TRBJ2-7; the D is unclear. Trimming shortened V by 2 bases and J by 2 bases, and 10 bases separated the two germline ends. Germline V gene sequence: CDR1 MNHEY, CDR2 SMNVEV (reference sequence). CDR3 length: 14 residues. The CDR3 spells CASSLRASTYEQYF. The CDR3 bases are TGTGCCAGCAGTTTACGGGCCTCCACCTACGAGCAGTACTTC.

This sequence joins TRBV5-1 and TRBJ2-2, with 8 bases aligning to TRBD1. V lost 4 bases to trimming and J lost 1 base; unmatched junction nucleotides: 12. Germline V CDR1 and CDR2: SGHRS, YFSETQ. CDR3 length: 18 amino acids. The CDR3 protein is CASSLWVRGHENTGELFF. CDR3 sequence (DNA): TGCGCCAGCAGCCTGTGGGTCAGGGGGCATGAGAACACCGGGGAGCTGTTTTTT.

This clone appeared a few times. The chain is built from TRBV4-2 and TRBJ2-2, with TRBD1 matching over 9 bases. Losses at the gene ends were 6 bases for V and 3 bases for J; bases not matched to a gene: 14. Germline values: CDR1 LGHNA, CDR2 YNFKEQ. The CDR3 consists of 18 residues. Written as DNA, the CDR3 is TGTGCCAGCAGTAAACGAGCCGGGACAGGGAGCGACACCGGGGAGCTGTTTTTT. This sequence encodes CASSKRAGTGSDTGELFF.

This chain uses TRBV2 with TRBJ2-1; 7 bases agree with TRBD1. The CDR3 length is 14 residues. J was trimmed by 3 bases and V by 7 bases; bases with no gene match: 6. The germline V gene has CDR1 SNHLY and CDR2 FYNNEI. The CDR3 region is CASKRQGDYNEQFF. The CDR3 bases are TGTGCCAGCAAGCGGCAGGGGGACTACAATGAGCAGTTCTTC.

On this clone: It may be a read error: a sequence one base away is much more abundant. In the same sample, other DNA sequences code for this CDR3. This chain uses TRBV30 with TRBJ1-5; D is undetermined. The V gene lost 4 bases and the J gene lost 3 bases, with 10 bases spanning the gap. The CDR3 totals 13 residues. The V gene's germline CDR1 is GTSNPN and CDR2 SVGIG (reference sequence). DNA of the CDR3: TGTGCCTGGACCCGGGATCTCAATCAGCCCCAGCATTTT. It codes for CAWTRDLNQPQHF.

The rearrangement joins TRBV2 to TRBJ2-7; TRBD1 matches 11 bases. The length of the CDR3 is 13 residues. Germline loops: CDR1 SNHLY, CDR2 FYNNEI. J lost 6 bases, V lost 8 bases, and 6 bases had no gene match. The CDR3 is CASVRTGGREQYF. The CDR3 coding sequence is TGTGCCAGCGTCAGGACAGGGGGCCGCGAGCAGTACTTC.

With respect to this clone: A single base is all that separates this from a far larger clone, so a read error is likely. This chain links TRBV11-1 with TRBJ2-2; D unclear. This CDR3 comprises 15 residues. V lost 9 bases to trimming and J lost 6 bases, with 20 bases between them. Germline assignment: CDR1 SGHAT and CDR2 FQDESV (reference sequence). CDR3 region: CARLRPTVRAGELFF. The CDR3 region has the DNA TGTGCCAGACTTCGTCCTACGGTTCGCGCCGGGGAGCTGTTTTTT.

This clone has more than one count but fewer than ten. This chain joins TRBV7-9 and TRBJ1-1; D is ambiguous. V dropped 3 bases and J dropped 4 bases, with 9 bases sitting between them. This CDR3 is built from 13 residues. CDR1 and CDR2 (germline): SEHNR, FQNEAQ (reference sequence). CDR3 in amino acids: CASSFKVGTEAFF. The CDR3 coding sequence is TGTGCCAGCAGCTTCAAGGTGGGCACTGAAGCTTTCTTT.

The chain combines TRBV5-5 with TRBJ1-2; possibly TRBD1 for D (5 bases). Per germline, CDR1 SGHKS and CDR2 YYEKEE (reference sequence). There are 15 residues in the CDR3. Trimming removed 0 bases from V and 2 bases from J, with 11 bases in between. The CDR3 is CASSLGEGTNYGYTF. CDR3 nucleotide sequence: TGTGCCAGCAGCTTGGGGGAGGGGACCAACTATGGCTACACCTTC.

The chain combines TRBV6-1 with TRBJ2-7; no firm D call. Trimming shortened V by 2 bases and J by 5 bases, and 7 bases separated the two germline ends. The CDR3 length is 12 residues. The germline CDR1 and CDR2 sequences are MNHNS and SASEGT. The CDR3 coding sequence is TGTGCCAGCAGTGAAATGGGCAACGAGCAGTACTTC. It yields the protein CASSEMGNEQYF.

This clone occurred a few times. V is TRBV19 and J is TRBJ1-5; possible D gene TRBD1, 6 bases. The CDR3 runs to 15 residues. The V end lost 6 bases, the J end lost 4 bases, and 16 bases lay between the germline ends. CDR1 and CDR2 (germline): LNHDA, SQIVND (reference sequence). CDR3 region: CASRNRVLSNQPQHF. The CDR3 DNA reads as TGTGCCAGTAGAAACAGGGTCCTATCGAATCAGCCCCAGCATTTT.

The rearrangement links TRBV9 to TRBJ2-5, with 7 positions matching TRBD2. This CDR3 is built from 15 residues. J gave up 4 bases and V 0 bases, and 6 bases lay outside the gene matches. CDR1 and CDR2 from the germline V gene are SGDLS and YYNGEE. The CDR3 nucleotides read TGTGCCAGCAGCGTAGTTGGGGGAGGGTCAGAGACCCAGTACTTC. Protein sequence: CASSVVGGGSETQYF.

This chain uses TRBV11-2 with TRBJ2-5; tentatively, D is TRBD2 (6 bases). CDR1 is SGHAT and CDR2 is FQNNGV in the germline V gene. The CDR3 has 14 amino acids. V lost 2 bases to trimming and J lost 2 bases, with 9 bases between them. In DNA form, the CDR3 reads TGTGCCAGCAGCTTACTAGCGATACAAGAGACCCAGTACTTC. Translated, it gives CASSLLAIQETQYF.

The V call is TRBV9, the J call TRBJ2-5, with D unclear. This CDR3 region has 13 residues. Trimming removed 1 base from V and 3 bases from J, with 7 bases in between. CDR1 and CDR2 from the germline V gene are SGDLS and YYNGEE. In nucleotides, the CDR3 is TGTGCCAGCAGCGTAAGATCCAAAGAGACCCAGTACTTC. This translates into CASSVRSKETQYF.

This chain joins TRBV5-1 and TRBJ2-2, with TRBD1 matching 7 bases. The germline V gene has CDR1 SGHRS and CDR2 YFSETQ. This CDR3 has 15 amino acids. Trimming at V came to 4 bases and at J to 0 bases, leaving 3 bases not matched to a gene. CDR3 amino acids: CASSTGTANTGELFF. The DNA for the CDR3 is TGCGCCAGCAGCACCGGGACAGCGAACACCGGGGAGCTGTTTTTT. Full variable domain (remainder filled in from reference TRBV5-1 and TRBJ2-2): KAGVTQTPRYLIKTRGQQVTLSCSPISGHRSVSWYQQTPGQGLQFLFEYFSETQRNKGNFPGRFSGRQFSNSRSEMNVSTLELGDSALYLCASSTGTANTGELFFGEGSRLTVL.

The CDR3 reads CAISGPGSVYTGELFF. Here the CDR3 DNA reads TGTGCCATCAGTGGCCCTGGGAGTGTTTACACCGGGGAGCTGTTTTTT. This sequence joins TRBV10-3 and TRBJ2-2, with D perhaps matching TRBD2 (5 bases). Germline CDR1 is ENHRY and CDR2 is SYGVKD. This CDR3 spans 16 amino acids. V was pared by 4 bases and J by 3 bases, with 15 bases between.

In its sample, this clone was seen a few times. The chain employs TRBV6-5 and TRBJ2-1; TRBD1 matches 10 bases. In germline, CDR1 is MNHEY, CDR2 SVGAGI. The CDR3 has 13 residues. V lost 7 bases to trimming and J lost 7 bases; unmatched junction nucleotides: 4. The CDR3: CASKRGQGNEQFF. The CDR3, as DNA: TGTGCCAGCAAAAGGGGACAGGGGAATGAGCAGTTCTTC.